These 30 T cell receptor beta chains were all obtained from the same sample, sequenced in a study of blood T cell repertoires in COVID-19. TCRdb keeps only in-frame clones here, not all; method: immunoSEQ multiplex PCR. Of around 200,000 clones listed, approximately 80% are singletons. The sequenced sample consisted of peripheral blood. The source is a woman of 80 years or more with acute or convalescent COVID-19.

The chain has TRBV30 and TRBJ2-1, with D possibly being TRBD2 (5 bases). CDR3 length equals 14 residues. Deletions cut 0 bases from V and 1 base from J, with 7 bases between. The germline V gene has CDR1 GTSNPN and CDR2 SVGIG (reference sequence). This chain's CDR3 is CAWSVGVSYNEQFF. DNA for the CDR3: TGTGCCTGGAGTGTCGGGGTTTCCTACAATGAGCAGTTCTTC. The variable domain in full, with the rest retrieved from reference TRBV30 and TRBJ2-1, is SQTIHQWPATLVQPVGSPLSLECTVEGTSNPNLYWYRQAAGRGLQLLFYSVGIGQISSEVPQNLSASRPQDRQFILSSKKLLLSDSGFYLCAWSVGVSYNEQFFGPGTRLTVL.

CDR3 region: CASRREQGAYSPLHF. CDR3 coding DNA: TGTGCCAGCAGGAGAGAACAGGGGGCATATTCACCCCTCCACTTT. This rearrangement joins TRBV5-8 to TRBJ1-6; 9 nucleotides match TRBD1. The trim removed 5 bases at V and 8 bases at J, leaving 8 bases unmatched. The CDR3 has 15 amino acids. Germline loops: CDR1 SGHTS, CDR2 YDEGEE.

V is TRBV5-5 and J is TRBJ1-5, with D maybe TRBD1 (6 bases). CDR1 is SGHKS and CDR2 is YYEKEE in the germline V gene (reference sequence). The CDR3 has 14 residues. The V end was cut by 0 bases, the J end by 6 bases, with 10 bases between. CDR3 protein: CASSLGPGVQPQHF. The CDR3 DNA reads TGTGCCAGCAGCTTGGGTCCAGGGGTTCAGCCCCAGCATTTT.

The rearrangement joins TRBV3-1 (or the pseudogene TRBV3-2) to TRBJ1-5, with 9 bases aligning to TRBD1. V shed 2 bases, J shed 1 base, and the junction held 3 bases outside the gene matches. This CDR3 is 16 amino acids long. CDR1 is LGHDT, CDR2 YNNKEL, per germline (reference sequence). CDR3 sequence: CASSQTGGWSNQPQHF. The DNA of the CDR3 is TGTGCCAGCAGCCAAACAGGGGGCTGGAGCAATCAGCCCCAGCATTTT.

This clone was detected a few times. V usage is TRBV27 and J usage is TRBJ1-3, with 7 bases aligning to TRBD1. This CDR3 has 17 amino acids. The trim removed 5 bases at V and 0 bases at J, leaving 10 bases unmatched. Germline assignment: CDR1 MNHEY and CDR2 SMNVEV (reference sequence). The CDR3 spells CASSPRTGVLSGNTIYF. CDR3 nucleotides: TGTGCCAGCAGTCCGCGCACAGGGGTTCTCTCTGGAAACACCATATATTTT.

This clone was detected once. The V gene is TRBV7-9, the J gene TRBJ2-7, with 14 nucleotides matching TRBD2. The trim removed 3 bases at V and 0 bases at J, leaving 1 base unmatched. The germline CDR1 and CDR2 sequences are SEHNR and FQNEAQ (reference sequence). The CDR3 loop spans 16 amino acids. CDR3 region: CASSFGTSGSSYEQYF. DNA of the CDR3: TGTGCCAGCAGCTTCGGGACTAGCGGGAGCTCCTACGAGCAGTACTTC.

The chain has TRBV7-9 and TRBJ1-1; D is ambiguous. The CDR3 spans 12 residues. Trimming took 4 bases from V and 5 from J, leaving 8 bases between them. The V gene's germline CDR1 is SEHNR and CDR2 FQNEAQ (reference sequence). The CDR3 sequence is CASSSRVTEAFF. CDR3 nucleotides: TGTGCCAGCAGCTCGAGGGTAACTGAAGCTTTCTTT.

V is TRBV3-1 (or the pseudogene TRBV3-2) and J is TRBJ2-1; 9 bases match TRBD2. Germline assignment: CDR1 LGHDT and CDR2 YNNKEL (reference sequence). This CDR3 contains 16 residues. V lost 5 bases and J lost 6; bases outside the gene matches: 11. The CDR3 loop is CASSYSGSGLFNEQFF. For the CDR3, the DNA is TGTGCCAGCAGCTATAGCGGGAGTGGTCTTTTCAATGAGCAGTTCTTC.

This chain connects TRBV10-1 to TRBJ2-1, with D tentatively TRBD2 (6 bases). The CDR3 contains 15 residues. Germline CDR1 is WNHNN and CDR2 is SYGVQD (reference sequence). The ends were cut back, 1 base at V and 5 bases at J, with 12 bases in the middle. CDR3 amino acids: CASSELEGTNNEQFF. In DNA, the CDR3 is TGCGCCAGCAGTGAGTTGGAGGGTACAAACAATGAGCAGTTCTTC.

This clone has only one observation. J is TRBJ2-2 and V is TRBV15; a possible D gene is TRBD2 (5 bases). Per the germline V gene, CDR1 is LNHNV and CDR2 is YYDKDF (reference sequence). This CDR3 has 18 residues. The ends were cut back, 1 base at V and 1 base at J, with 16 bases in the middle. Here the CDR3 DNA reads TGTGCCACCAGCAGAGGGCTAAGAGAGGGCAAGAACACCGGGGAGCTGTTTTTT. Protein sequence: CATSRGLREGKNTGELFF.

The chain uses TRBV6-2 or TRBV6-3 and TRBJ1-1; D is undetermined. Trimming left V 0 bases short and J 0 bases short, with 14 bases between. Per the germline V gene, CDR1 is MNHEY and CDR2 is SVGEGT. The CDR3 totals 17 residues. The CDR3 region has the DNA TGTGCCAGCAGTTACTCCAACCGGGATCTACTGAACACTGAAGCTTTCTTT. Translated: CASSYSNRDLLNTEAFF.

The chain carries TRBV19 and TRBJ2-2; tentative D call: TRBD1 (6 bases). Trimming took off 3 bases at V and 5 bases at J, with 16 bases between the two ends. Germline CDR1 LNHDA, CDR2 SQIVND (reference sequence). The CDR3 consists of 16 residues. The CDR3 sequence is CASSIWGRGPTGELFF. The CDR3, as DNA: TGTGCCAGTAGTATTTGGGGCAGGGGTCCGACCGGGGAGCTGTTTTTT.

The chain combines TRBV7-2 with TRBJ2-1; 15 bases map to TRBD2. CDR3 size: 14 residues. V was pared by 4 bases and J by 14 bases, with 6 bases of the junction left unmatched. CDR1 is SGHTA and CDR2 is FQGNSA in the germline V gene. The CDR3 sequence: CASSSRRTSGREFF. For the CDR3, the DNA is TGTGCCAGCAGCTCCCGACGGACTAGCGGGAGGGAGTTCTTC.

The chain combines TRBV6-6 with TRBJ2-1; 10 bases agree with TRBD2. The CDR3 has 15 residues. Germline assignment: CDR1 MNHNY and CDR2 SVGAGI (reference sequence). Germline trimming cut 5 bases from V and 7 bases from J; bases unmatched to any gene: 8. The CDR3 DNA reads TGTGCCAGCAGTAATCTAGCGGGGGTAGTAAATGAGCAGTTCTTC. Protein product: CASSNLAGVVNEQFF.

CDR3 in DNA: TGTGCCAGCAGCTTGACTAGCGGTGAATCCTACGAGCAGTACTTC. This translates into CASSLTSGESYEQYF. The chain combines TRBV11-2 with TRBJ2-7; 9 nucleotides match TRBD2. Germline V gene lookup returns CDR1 SGHAT and CDR2 FQNNGV. After removal of 3 bases from V and 1 base from J, the junction contained 4 bases not matched to a gene. CDR3 size: 15 residues.

CDR3 nucleotide sequence: TGTGCCAGCACTGAATGTCTGGACCGTATGGACTCCAACAATGAGCAGTTCTTC. It translates to CASTECLDRMDSNNEQFF. The chain recombines TRBV21-1 with TRBJ2-1; TRBD2 reflects the table's D call only, with no check against the DNA. TRBV21-1 is a recognized pseudogene. The CDR3 covers 18 residues.

The rearrangement uses TRBV6-5 and TRBJ2-2; D ambiguous. Trimming shortened V by 2 bases and J by 6 bases, and 7 bases separated the two germline ends. Per the germline V gene, CDR1 is MNHEY and CDR2 is SVGAGI. CDR3 length: 13 amino acids. The CDR3 reads CASSYVPAGELFF. CDR3 in DNA: TGTGCCAGCAGTTACGTCCCGGCCGGGGAGCTGTTTTTT.

The count of this clone is one. The chain couples TRBV18 to TRBJ2-4; D might be TRBD2 (6 bases). Trimming stripped 3 bases from V and 8 bases from J, with 14 bases between. Germline V gene lookup returns CDR1 KGHSH and CDR2 LQKENI. The CDR3 loop spans 14 amino acids. CDR3 amino acids: CASSPRGGEDIQYF. The CDR3 nucleotides are TGTGCCAGCTCACCGAGGGGAGGAGAGGACATTCAGTACTTC.

The chain employs TRBV7-2 and TRBJ2-7, with TRBD1 identical over 9 bases. The CDR3 consists of 15 residues. V lost 5 bases to trimming and J lost 4 bases; unmatched junction nucleotides: 9. Germline CDR1 is SGHTA and CDR2 is FQGNSA. The CDR3, as DNA: TGTGCCAGCAGCCTGGGGTGGACAGGGGAATACGAGCAGTACTTC. Its translation is CASSLGWTGEYEQYF.

The chain carries TRBV9 and TRBJ2-3, with D possibly being TRBD1 (6 bases). The V and J ends lost 0 bases and 6 bases respectively, with 17 bases between them. This CDR3 is 16 amino acids long. CDR1 is SGDLS, CDR2 YYNGEE, per germline. In DNA, the CDR3 is TGTGCCAGCAGCGTAGCACAGGGCGCTCTATCGGATACGCAGTATTTT. Its protein product is CASSVAQGALSDTQYF.

This chain joins TRBV28 and TRBJ1-6; D possibly corresponds to TRBD1 (5 bases). V was trimmed by 5 bases and J by 7 bases, leaving 24 bases between them. The CDR3 has 18 residues. Germline assignment: CDR1 MDHEN and CDR2 SYDVKM. CDR3: CASSTDRSGLGGNSPLHF. In DNA, the CDR3 is TGTGCCAGCAGTACGGACCGATCAGGGCTGGGAGGGAATTCACCCCTCCACTTT.

The chain uses TRBV5-1 and TRBJ2-5; 8 bases align to TRBD1. This CDR3 spans 14 amino acids. Germline V CDR1 and CDR2: SGHRS, YFSETQ. V lost 3 bases, J lost 5 bases, and 6 bases stayed unmatched. The chain's CDR3 is CASSSDRVRETQYF. The CDR3 nucleotides read TGCGCCAGCAGCTCGGACAGGGTACGGGAGACCCAGTACTTC.

The gene calls are TRBV12-1 and TRBJ1-2; TRBD1 is the table's D call, not checked against the DNA. TRBV12-1 is tagged as a pseudogene. CDR3 length: 17 amino acids. The CDR3 reads CASSFGGTGHANYGYTF. The CDR3 bases are TGTGCCAGCAGCTTTGGTGGGACAGGGCATGCTAACTATGGCTACACCTTC.

The chain links TRBV3-1 (or the pseudogene TRBV3-2) to TRBJ1-6; D is ambiguous. V dropped 0 bases and J dropped 10 bases, with 13 bases sitting between them. CDR1 is LGHDT and CDR2 is YNNKEL in the germline V gene (reference sequence). This CDR3 has 15 residues. The CDR3 spells CASSQETGSQSPLHF. CDR3 in DNA: TGTGCCAGCAGCCAAGAAACGGGGTCACAATCACCCCTCCACTTT.

This chain joins TRBV28 and TRBJ1-1; a weak D match, TRBD1 (6 bases). The length of the CDR3 is 12 residues. Trimming pared 6 bases from V and 7 bases from J, leaving 12 bases between. Germline-derived CDR1 and CDR2 are MDHEN and SYDVKM. CDR3 DNA sequence: TGTGCCAGCAGGGGGGGGCGAGTTGAAGCTTTCTTT. It encodes CASRGGRVEAFF. The entire variable domain, with the rest obtained from reference TRBV28 and TRBJ1-1, is as follows: DVKVTQSSRYLVKRTGEKVFLECVQDMDHENMFWYRQDPGLGLRLIYFSYDVKMKEKGDIPEGYSVSREKKERFSLILESASTNQTSMYLCASRGGRVEAFFGQGTRLTVV.

The chain couples TRBV6-2 or TRBV6-3 to TRBJ2-1, with a weak D call TRBD2 (5 bases). Trimming removed 4 bases from V and 5 bases from J, with 9 bases in between. The CDR3 extends over 13 amino acids. Germline V gene data show CDR1 as MNHEY and CDR2 as SVGEGT. CDR3 nucleotides: TGTGCCAGCAGTTTTCGGCGGGACAATGAGCAGTTCTTC. Its protein is CASSFRRDNEQFF.

The count of this clone is one. The chain recombines TRBV10-3 with TRBJ2-7; TRBD1 matches at 8 bases. In germline, CDR1 is ENHRY, CDR2 SYGVKD. With V trimmed by 2 bases and J by 1 base, 4 bases remained unmatched. This CDR3 has 15 amino acids. For the CDR3, the DNA is TGTGCCATCAGTGAGGAAGGACAGGGTTCCTACGAGCAGTACTTC. Residues: CAISEEGQGSYEQYF.

The CDR3 sequence is CASSDSRGAGGTYEQYF. The CDR3 DNA sequence: TGCGCCAGCAGTGATTCTAGGGGAGCGGGAGGGACCTACGAGCAGTACTTC. The rearrangement links TRBV10-2 to TRBJ2-7, with 10 bases aligning to TRBD2. The CDR3 has 17 amino acids. CDR1 is WSHSY and CDR2 is SAAADI in the germline V gene. Unmatched junction bases numbered 10, after V lost 3 bases and J lost 2 bases.

The chain links TRBV5-1 to TRBJ1-2; no clear D. The CDR3 is 15 residues long. V lost 0 bases and J lost 0, with 9 bases in between. Germline-derived CDR1 and CDR2 are SGHRS and YFSETQ. The CDR3 sequence: CASSLAQLPNYGYTF. DNA of the CDR3: TGCGCCAGCAGCTTGGCACAGCTACCTAACTATGGCTACACCTTC.

V is TRBV28 and J is TRBJ2-7; tentatively, D is TRBD1 (5 bases). The V end was cut by 5 bases, the J end by 1 base, with 18 bases between. This CDR3 is 16 amino acids long. CDR1 MDHEN and CDR2 SYDVKM come from the germline V gene. The CDR3 loop is CASSPPPGIKSYEQYF. CDR3 nucleotide sequence: TGTGCCAGCAGTCCCCCCCCAGGGATTAAATCCTACGAGCAGTACTTC.